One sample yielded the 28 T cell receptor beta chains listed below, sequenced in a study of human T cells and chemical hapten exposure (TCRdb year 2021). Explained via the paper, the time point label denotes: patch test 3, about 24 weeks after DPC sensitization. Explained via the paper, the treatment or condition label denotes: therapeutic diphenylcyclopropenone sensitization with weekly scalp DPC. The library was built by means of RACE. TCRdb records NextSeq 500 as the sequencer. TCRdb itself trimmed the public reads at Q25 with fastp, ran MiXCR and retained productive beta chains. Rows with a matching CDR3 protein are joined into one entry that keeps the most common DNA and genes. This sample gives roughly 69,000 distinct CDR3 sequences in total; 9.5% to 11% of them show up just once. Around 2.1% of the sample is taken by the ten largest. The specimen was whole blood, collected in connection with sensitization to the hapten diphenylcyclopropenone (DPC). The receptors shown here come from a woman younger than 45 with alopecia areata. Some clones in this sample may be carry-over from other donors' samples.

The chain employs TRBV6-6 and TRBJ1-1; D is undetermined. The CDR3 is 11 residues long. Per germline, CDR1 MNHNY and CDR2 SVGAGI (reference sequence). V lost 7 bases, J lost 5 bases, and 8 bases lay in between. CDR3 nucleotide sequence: TGTGCCAGCACCGCAACAACTGAAGCTTTCTTT. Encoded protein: CASTATTEAFF.

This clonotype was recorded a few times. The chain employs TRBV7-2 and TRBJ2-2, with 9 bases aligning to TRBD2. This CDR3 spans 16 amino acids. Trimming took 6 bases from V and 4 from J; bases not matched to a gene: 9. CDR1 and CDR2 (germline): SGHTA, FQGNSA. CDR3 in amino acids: CASRLAPRGGTGELFF. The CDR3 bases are TGTGCCAGCAGACTAGCGCCGCGGGGGGGCACCGGGGAGCTGTTTTTT.

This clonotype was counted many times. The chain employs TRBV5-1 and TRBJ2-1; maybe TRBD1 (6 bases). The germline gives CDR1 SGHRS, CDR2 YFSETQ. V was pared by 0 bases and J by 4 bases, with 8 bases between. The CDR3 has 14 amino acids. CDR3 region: CASSLADRYNEQFF. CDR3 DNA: TGCGCCAGCAGCTTGGCGGACAGATACAATGAGCAGTTCTTC.

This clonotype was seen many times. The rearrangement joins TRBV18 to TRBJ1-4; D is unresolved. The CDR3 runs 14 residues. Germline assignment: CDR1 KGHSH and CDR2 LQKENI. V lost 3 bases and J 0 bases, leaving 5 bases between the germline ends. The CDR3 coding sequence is TGTGCCAGCTCACCCCCGTCAACTAATGAAAAACTGTTTTTT. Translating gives CASSPPSTNEKLFF.

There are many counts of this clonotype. The CDR3 bases are TGTGCCAGCAGCTTCCTAGCGGGATTACAAGAGACCCAGTACTTC. It yields the protein CASSFLAGLQETQYF. This chain connects TRBV11-2 to TRBJ2-5, with 9 bases lining up with TRBD2. CDR3 size: 15 residues. CDR1 and CDR2 from the germline V gene are SGHAT and FQNNGV. The V gene end was trimmed by 3 bases and the J gene end by 2 bases; junction bases not matched to a gene: 4.

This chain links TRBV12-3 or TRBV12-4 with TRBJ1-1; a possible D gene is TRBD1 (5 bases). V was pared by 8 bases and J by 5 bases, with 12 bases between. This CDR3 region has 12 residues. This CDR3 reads CASLRGGTEAFF. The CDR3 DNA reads TGTGCCAGCTTAAGGGGCGGGACTGAAGCTTTCTTT.

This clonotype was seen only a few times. CDR3 nucleotides: TGTGCCAGCAGCTTGGGACTAGCGCAAGATACGCAGTATTTT. Translation gives CASSLGLAQDTQYF. The chain is built from TRBV11-3 and TRBJ2-3, with TRBD2 matching 10 bases. Germline V gene data show CDR1 as SGHNT and CDR2 as YENEEA. The CDR3 has 14 amino acids. V lost 3 bases, J lost 5 bases, and 2 bases stayed unmatched.

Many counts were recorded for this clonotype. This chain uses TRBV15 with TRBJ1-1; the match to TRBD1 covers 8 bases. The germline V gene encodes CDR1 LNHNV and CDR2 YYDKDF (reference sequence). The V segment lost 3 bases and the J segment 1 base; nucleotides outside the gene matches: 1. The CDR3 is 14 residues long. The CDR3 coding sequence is TGTGCCACCAGCAGGGACAGGGCGAACACTGAAGCTTTCTTT. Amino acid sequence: CATSRDRANTEAFF.

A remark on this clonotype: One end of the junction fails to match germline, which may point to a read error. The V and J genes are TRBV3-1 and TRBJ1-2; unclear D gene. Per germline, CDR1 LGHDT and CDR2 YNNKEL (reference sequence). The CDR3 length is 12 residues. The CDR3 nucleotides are TGTGTCAGCAGCCACGGAGACTATGGCTACACCTTC. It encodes CVSSHGDYGYTF.

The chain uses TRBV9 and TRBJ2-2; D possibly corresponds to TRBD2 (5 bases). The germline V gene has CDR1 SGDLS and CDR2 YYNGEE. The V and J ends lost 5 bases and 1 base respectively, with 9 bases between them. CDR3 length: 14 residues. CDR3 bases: TGTGCCAGCAGACCGGACTGGAACACCGGGGAGCTGTTTTTT. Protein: CASRPDWNTGELFF.

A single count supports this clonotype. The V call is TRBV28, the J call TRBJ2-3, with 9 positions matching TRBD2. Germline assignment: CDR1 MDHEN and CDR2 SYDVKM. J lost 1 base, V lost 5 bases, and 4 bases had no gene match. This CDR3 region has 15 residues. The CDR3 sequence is CASSARGGGTDTQYF. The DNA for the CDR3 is TGTGCCAGCAGTGCGCGGGGGGGCGGCACAGATACGCAGTATTTT.

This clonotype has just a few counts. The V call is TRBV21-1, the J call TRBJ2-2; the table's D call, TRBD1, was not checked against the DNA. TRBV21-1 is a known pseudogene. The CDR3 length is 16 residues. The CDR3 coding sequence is TGTGCCAGCAGCAAAGTGAGACAGACGAACACCGGGGAGCTGTTTTTT. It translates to CASSKVRQTNTGELFF.

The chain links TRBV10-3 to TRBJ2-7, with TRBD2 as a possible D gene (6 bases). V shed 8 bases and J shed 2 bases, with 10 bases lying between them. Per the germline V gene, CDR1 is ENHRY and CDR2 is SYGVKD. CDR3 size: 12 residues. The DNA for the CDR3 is TGTGCCATCGGGACTGGAACCTACGAGCAGTACTTC. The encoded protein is CAIGTGTYEQYF.

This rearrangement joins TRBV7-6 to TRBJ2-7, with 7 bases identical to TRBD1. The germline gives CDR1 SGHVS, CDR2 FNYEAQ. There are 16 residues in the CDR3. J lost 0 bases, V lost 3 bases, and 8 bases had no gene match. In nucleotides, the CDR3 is TGTGCCAGCAGCTTGGGGGTAGGGGGCTACTCCTACGAGCAGTACTTC. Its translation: CASSLGVGGYSYEQYF. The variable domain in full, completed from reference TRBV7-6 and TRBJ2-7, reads GAGVSQSPRYKVTKRGQDVALRCDPISGHVSLYWYRQALGQGPEFLTYFNYEAQQDKSGLPNDRFSAERPEGSISTLTIQRTEQRDSAMYRCASSLGVGGYSYEQYFGPGTRLTVT.

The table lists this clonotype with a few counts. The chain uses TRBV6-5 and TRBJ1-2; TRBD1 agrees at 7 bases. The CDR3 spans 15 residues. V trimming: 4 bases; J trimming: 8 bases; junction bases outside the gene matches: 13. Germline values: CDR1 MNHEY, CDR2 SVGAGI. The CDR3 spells CASSSTGVLSKGYTF. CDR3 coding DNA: TGTGCCAGCAGTTCTACAGGGGTACTTTCCAAGGGCTACACCTTC.

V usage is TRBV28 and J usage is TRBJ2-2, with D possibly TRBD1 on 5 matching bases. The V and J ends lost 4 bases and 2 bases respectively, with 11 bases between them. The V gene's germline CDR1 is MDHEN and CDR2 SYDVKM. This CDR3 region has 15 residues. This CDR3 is CASSWGRFNTGELFF. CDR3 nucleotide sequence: TGTGCCAGCAGTTGGGGCAGGTTCAACACCGGGGAGCTGTTTTTT. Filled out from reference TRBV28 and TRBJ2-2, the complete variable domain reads DVKVTQSSRYLVKRTGEKVFLECVQDMDHENMFWYRQDPGLGLRLIYFSYDVKMKEKGDIPEGYSVSREKKERFSLILESASTNQTSMYLCASSWGRFNTGELFFGEGSRLTVL.

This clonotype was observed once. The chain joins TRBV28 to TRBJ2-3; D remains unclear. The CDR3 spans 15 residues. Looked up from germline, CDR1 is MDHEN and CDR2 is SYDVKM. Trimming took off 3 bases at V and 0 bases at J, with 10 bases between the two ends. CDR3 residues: CASSLGLISTDTQYF. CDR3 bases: TGTGCCAGCAGTTTGGGCCTAATAAGCACAGATACGCAGTATTTT. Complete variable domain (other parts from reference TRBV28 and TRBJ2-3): DVKVTQSSRYLVKRTGEKVFLECVQDMDHENMFWYRQDPGLGLRLIYFSYDVKMKEKGDIPEGYSVSREKKERFSLILESASTNQTSMYLCASSLGLISTDTQYFGPGTRLTVL.

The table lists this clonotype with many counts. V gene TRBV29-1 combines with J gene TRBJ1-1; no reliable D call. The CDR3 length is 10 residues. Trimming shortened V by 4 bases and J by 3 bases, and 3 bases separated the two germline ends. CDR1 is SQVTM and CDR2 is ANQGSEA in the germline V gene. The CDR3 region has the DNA TGCAGCGTTGCTGACACTGAAGCTTTCTTT. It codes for CSVADTEAFF.

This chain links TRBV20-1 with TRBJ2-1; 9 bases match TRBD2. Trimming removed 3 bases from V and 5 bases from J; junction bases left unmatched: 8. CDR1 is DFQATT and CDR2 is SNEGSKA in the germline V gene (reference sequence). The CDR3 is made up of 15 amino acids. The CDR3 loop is CSASESLAGNNEQFF. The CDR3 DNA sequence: TGCAGTGCTAGCGAGAGCCTAGCGGGGAACAATGAGCAGTTCTTC.

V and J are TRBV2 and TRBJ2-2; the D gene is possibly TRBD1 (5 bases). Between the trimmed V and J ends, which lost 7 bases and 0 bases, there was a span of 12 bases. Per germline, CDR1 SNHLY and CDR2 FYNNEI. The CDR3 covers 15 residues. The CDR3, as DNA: TGTGCCAGCAATTCCCAGGGTACGAACACCGGGGAGCTGTTTTTT. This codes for CASNSQGTNTGELFF.

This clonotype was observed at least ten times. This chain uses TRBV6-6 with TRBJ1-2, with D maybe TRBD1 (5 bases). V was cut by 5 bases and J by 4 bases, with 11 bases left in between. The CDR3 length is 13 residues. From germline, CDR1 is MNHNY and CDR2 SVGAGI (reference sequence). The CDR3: CASSEARAYGYTF. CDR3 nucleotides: TGTGCCAGCAGTGAAGCCAGGGCCTATGGCTACACCTTC.

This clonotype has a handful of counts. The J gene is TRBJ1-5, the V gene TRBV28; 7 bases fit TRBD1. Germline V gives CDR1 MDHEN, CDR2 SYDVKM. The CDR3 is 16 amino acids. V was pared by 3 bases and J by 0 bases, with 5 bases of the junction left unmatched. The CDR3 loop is CASSFRDRVSNQPQHF. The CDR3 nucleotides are TGTGCCAGCAGTTTCCGCGACAGGGTTAGCAATCAGCCCCAGCATTTT.

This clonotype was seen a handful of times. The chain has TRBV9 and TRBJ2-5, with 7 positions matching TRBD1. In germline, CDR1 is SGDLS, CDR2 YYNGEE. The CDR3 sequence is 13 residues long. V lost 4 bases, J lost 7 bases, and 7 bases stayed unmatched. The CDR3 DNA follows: TGTGCCAGCAGCCCTCGGACAGGCGCGACCCAGTACTTC. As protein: CASSPRTGATQYF.

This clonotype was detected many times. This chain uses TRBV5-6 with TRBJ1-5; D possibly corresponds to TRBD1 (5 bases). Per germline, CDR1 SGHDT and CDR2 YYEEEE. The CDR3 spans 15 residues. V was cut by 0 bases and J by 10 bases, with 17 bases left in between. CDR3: CASSLVGAPFEPQHF. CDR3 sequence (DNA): TGTGCCAGCAGCTTGGTAGGGGCGCCCTTCGAACCCCAGCATTTT.

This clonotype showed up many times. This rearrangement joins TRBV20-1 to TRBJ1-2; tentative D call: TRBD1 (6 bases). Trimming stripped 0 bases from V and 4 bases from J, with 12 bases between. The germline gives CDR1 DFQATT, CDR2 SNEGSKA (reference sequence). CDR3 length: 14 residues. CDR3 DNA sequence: TGCAGTGCTAGAGATAAGGGGGGTTTCTATGGCTACACCTTC. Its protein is CSARDKGGFYGYTF.

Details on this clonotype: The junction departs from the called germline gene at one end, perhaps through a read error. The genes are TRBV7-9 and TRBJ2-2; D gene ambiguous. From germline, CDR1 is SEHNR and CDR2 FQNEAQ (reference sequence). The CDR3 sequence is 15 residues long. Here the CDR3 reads CASSLDGPNTRELFF. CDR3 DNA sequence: TGTGCCAGCAGCTTAGACGGACCGAACACCAGGGAGCTGTTTTTT. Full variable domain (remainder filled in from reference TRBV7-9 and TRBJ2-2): DTGVSQNPRHKITKRGQNVTFRCDPISEHNRLYWYRQTLGQGPEFLTYFQNEAQLEKSRLLSDRFSAERPKGSFSTLEIQRTEQGDSAMYLCASSLDGPNTRELFFGEGSRLTVL.

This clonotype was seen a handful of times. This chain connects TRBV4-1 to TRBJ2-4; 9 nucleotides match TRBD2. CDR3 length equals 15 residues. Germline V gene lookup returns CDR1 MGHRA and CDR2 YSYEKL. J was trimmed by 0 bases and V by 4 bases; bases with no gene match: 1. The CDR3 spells CASSLAGVAKNIQYF. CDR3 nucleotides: TGCGCCAGCAGCCTAGCGGGAGTAGCCAAAAACATTCAGTACTTC.

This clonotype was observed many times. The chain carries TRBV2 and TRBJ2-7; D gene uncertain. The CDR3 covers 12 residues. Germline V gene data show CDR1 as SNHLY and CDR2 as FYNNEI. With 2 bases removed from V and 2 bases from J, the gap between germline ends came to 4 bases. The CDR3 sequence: CASSETTYEQYF. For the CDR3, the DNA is TGTGCCAGCAGTGAAACTACCTACGAGCAGTACTTC.